Listed below are T cell receptor beta chains from one sample, sequenced in a study of beta chain features in type 1 diabetes. Sequenced by immunoSEQ multiplex PCR; TCRdb stores in-frame clones only, minus some. Among over 150,000 clones listed, about 13% were seen once. Sequenced sample: central memory CD4+ T cells from blood. All receptors derive from a young woman in good health. Both conserved end residues are part of each CDR3. The order of the fields is V gene, D gene, J gene, CDR3 protein. The D gene is left open where the match is weak.

V: TRBV2; D: NA; J: TRBJ2-3; CDR3: CAGGRERSDTQYF
V: TRBV28; D: NA; J: TRBJ2-1; CDR3: CASSFYHSYNEQFF
V: TRBV28; D: TRBD1; J: TRBJ2-2; CDR3: CASSPPGQGTGELFF
V: TRBV5-6; D: NA; J: TRBJ2-1; CDR3: CASSRGRLEVYNEQFF
V: TRBV28; D: NA; J: TRBJ1-1; CDR3: CASSLMWTVEAFF
V: TRBV7-7; D: NA; J: TRBJ2-7; CDR3: CASSPNPVSYEQYF
V: TRBV9; D: TRBD1; J: TRBJ1-1; CDR3: CARHVRGLMNTEAFF
V: TRBV19; D: NA; J: TRBJ1-2; CDR3: CASKPTQISYYGYTF
V: TRBV11-2; D: NA; J: TRBJ2-5; CDR3: CASSLVSETQYF
V: TRBV29-1; D: NA; J: TRBJ1-2; CDR3: CSVEKGRGLYGYTF
V: TRBV4-2; D: NA; J: TRBJ2-3; CDR3: CASSQGTPGLLF
V: TRBV5-1; D: NA; J: TRBJ2-3; CDR3: CASSPRVGGDTQYF
V: TRBV4-3; D: TRBD2; J: TRBJ2-5; CDR3: CASSQRAGGPRETQYF
V: TRBV29-1; D: NA; J: TRBJ2-3; CDR3: CSGGGDSSTDTQYF
V: TRBV6-5; D: TRBD1; J: TRBJ1-2; CDR3: CASSSSTGRGYGYTF
V: TRBV28; D: TRBD2; J: TRBJ2-3; CDR3: CAGKGLAGDPDTQYF
V: TRBV7-2; D: TRBD1; J: TRBJ2-1; CDR3: CASSDYGTGVHEQFF
V: TRBV30; D: TRBD2; J: TRBJ2-1; CDR3: CAWVRPGLGQFGEQFF
V: TRBV7-2; D: TRBD2; J: TRBJ2-3; CDR3: CASSSSGTPPDTQYF
V: TRBV4-2; D: NA; J: TRBJ2-2; CDR3: CASSQVAEYNTGELFF
V: TRBV30; D: NA; J: TRBJ1-4; CDR3: CAWSVLGPNEKLFF
V: TRBV28; D: NA; J: TRBJ1-5; CDR3: CASSLFRPGGDQPQHF
V: TRBV7-7; D: NA; J: TRBJ2-3; CDR3: CASSLAGQGTDTQYF
V: TRBV7-9; D: NA; J: TRBJ1-2; CDR3: CASSLFGDSSYGYTF
V: TRBV28; D: TRBD2; J: TRBJ2-7; CDR3: CASSPNLAGMGEQYF